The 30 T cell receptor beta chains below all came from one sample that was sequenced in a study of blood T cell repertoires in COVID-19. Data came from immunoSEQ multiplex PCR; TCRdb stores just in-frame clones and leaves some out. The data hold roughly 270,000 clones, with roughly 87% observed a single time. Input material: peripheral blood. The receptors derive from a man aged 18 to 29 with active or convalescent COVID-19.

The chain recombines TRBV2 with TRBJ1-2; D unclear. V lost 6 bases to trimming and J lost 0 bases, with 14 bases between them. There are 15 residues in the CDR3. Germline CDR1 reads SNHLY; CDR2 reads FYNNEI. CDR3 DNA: TGTGCCAGCAGAGCGGAATCACTCTCTAACTATGGCTACACCTTC. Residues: CASRAESLSNYGYTF. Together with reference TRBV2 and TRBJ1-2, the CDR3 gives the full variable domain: EPEVTQTPSHQVTQMGQEVILRCVPISNHLYFYWYRQILGQKVEFLVSFYNNEISEKSEIFDDQFSVERPDGSNFTLKIRSTKLEDSAMYFCASRAESLSNYGYTFGSGTRLTVV.

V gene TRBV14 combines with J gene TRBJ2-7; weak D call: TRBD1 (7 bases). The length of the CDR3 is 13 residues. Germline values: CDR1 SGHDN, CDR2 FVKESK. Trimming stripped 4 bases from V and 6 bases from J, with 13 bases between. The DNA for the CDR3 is TGTGCCAGCAGCCGAACAGGGGAGGCCGAGCAGTACTTC. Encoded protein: CASSRTGEAEQYF.

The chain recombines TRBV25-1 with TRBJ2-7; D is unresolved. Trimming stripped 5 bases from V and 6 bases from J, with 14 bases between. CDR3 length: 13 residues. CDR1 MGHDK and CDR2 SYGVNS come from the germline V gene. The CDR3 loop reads CASSNQVHPEQYF. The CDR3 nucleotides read TGTGCCAGCAGTAATCAGGTCCACCCCGAGCAGTACTTC.

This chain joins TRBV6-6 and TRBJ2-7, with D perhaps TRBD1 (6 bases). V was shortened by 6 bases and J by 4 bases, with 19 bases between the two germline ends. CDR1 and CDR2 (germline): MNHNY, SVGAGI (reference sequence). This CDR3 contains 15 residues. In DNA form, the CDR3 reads TGTGCCAGCAGCCAGCCCGGGGCAGGGGCGTACGAGCAGTACTTC. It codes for CASSQPGAGAYEQYF.

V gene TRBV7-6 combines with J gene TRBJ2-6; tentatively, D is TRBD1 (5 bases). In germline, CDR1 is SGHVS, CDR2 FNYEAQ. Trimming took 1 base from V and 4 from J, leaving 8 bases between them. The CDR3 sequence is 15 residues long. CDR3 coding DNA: TGTGCCAGCAGCTTAGGGGGCGCCGGGGCCAACGTCCTGACTTTC. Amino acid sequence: CASSLGGAGANVLTF.

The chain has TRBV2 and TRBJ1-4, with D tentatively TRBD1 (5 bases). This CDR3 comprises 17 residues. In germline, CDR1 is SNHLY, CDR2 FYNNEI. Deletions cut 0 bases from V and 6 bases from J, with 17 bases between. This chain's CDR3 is CASSEALGTSRDEKLFF. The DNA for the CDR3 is TGTGCCAGCAGTGAAGCCTTGGGGACTTCGAGGGATGAAAAACTGTTTTTT.

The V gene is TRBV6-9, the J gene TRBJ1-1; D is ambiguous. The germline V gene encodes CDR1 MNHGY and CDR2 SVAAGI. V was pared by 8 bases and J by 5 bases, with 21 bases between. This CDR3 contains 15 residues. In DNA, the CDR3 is TGTGCCAGCCCATTGAGGCGGACTTTGGGGACTGAAGCTTTCTTT. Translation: CASPLRRTLGTEAFF.

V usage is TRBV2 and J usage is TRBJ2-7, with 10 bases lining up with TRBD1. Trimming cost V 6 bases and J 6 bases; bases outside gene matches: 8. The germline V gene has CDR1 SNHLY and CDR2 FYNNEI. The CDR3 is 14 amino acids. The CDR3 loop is CASRGTGVTGEQYF. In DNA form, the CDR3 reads TGTGCCAGCAGAGGGACAGGGGTTACGGGCGAGCAGTACTTC.

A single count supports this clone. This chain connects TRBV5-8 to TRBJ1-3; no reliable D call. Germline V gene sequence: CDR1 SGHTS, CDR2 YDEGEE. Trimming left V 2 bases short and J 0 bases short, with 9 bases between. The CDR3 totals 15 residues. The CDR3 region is CASSLTSNSGNTIYF. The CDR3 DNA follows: TGTGCCAGCAGCTTAACTTCGAACTCTGGAAACACCATATATTTT.

CDR3 sequence (DNA): TGTGCCAGTAGTATGGACAGGGATTGGAATCAGCCCCAGCATTTT. Its protein is CASSMDRDWNQPQHF. The rearrangement links TRBV19 to TRBJ1-5; 8 positions agree with TRBD1. V gave up 3 bases and J gave up 4 bases; unmatched junction bases: 5. The CDR3 consists of 15 residues. Germline V gives CDR1 LNHDA, CDR2 SQIVND (reference sequence).

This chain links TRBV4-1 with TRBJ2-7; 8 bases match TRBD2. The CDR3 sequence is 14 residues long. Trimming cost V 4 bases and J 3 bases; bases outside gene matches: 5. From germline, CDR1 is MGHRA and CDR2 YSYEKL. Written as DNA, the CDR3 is TGCGCCAGCAGCCTCCTTAGCGGGGACTACGAGCAGTACTTC. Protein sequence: CASSLLSGDYEQYF.

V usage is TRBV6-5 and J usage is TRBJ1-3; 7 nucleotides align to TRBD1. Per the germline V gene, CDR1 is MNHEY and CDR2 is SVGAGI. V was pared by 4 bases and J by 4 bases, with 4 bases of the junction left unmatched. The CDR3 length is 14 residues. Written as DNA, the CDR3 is TGTGCCAGCAGTTCCGACAGGGTCGGAAACACCATATATTTT. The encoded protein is CASSSDRVGNTIYF.

The CDR3 DNA is TGTGCCAGCAGGCGGGGGATTTACTATGGCTACACCTTC. This codes for CASRRGIYYGYTF. The chain carries TRBV27 and TRBJ1-2; possibly TRBD1 for D (5 bases). V lost 6 bases and J lost 3, with 11 bases in between. The CDR3 has 13 residues. Germline V CDR1 and CDR2: MNHEY, SMNVEV (reference sequence).

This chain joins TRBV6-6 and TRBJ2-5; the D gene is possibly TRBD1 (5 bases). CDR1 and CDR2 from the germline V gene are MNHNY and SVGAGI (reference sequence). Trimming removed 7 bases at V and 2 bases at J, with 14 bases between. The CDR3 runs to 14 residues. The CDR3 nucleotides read TGTGCCAGCACCAGACAGATATTTCAAGAGACCCAGTACTTC. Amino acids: CASTRQIFQETQYF.

This CDR3 reads CASSEVIGERRQYF. CDR3 DNA: TGTGCCAGCAGTGAAGTGATCGGCGAACGGAGGCAGTACTTC. This rearrangement joins TRBV2 to TRBJ2-7, with D uncertain. The V end lost 1 base, the J end lost 9 bases, and 16 bases lay between the germline ends. The CDR3 loop spans 14 amino acids. Germline loops: CDR1 SNHLY, CDR2 FYNNEI. Drawing the rest from reference TRBV2 and TRBJ2-7, the complete variable domain is EPEVTQTPSHQVTQMGQEVILRCVPISNHLYFYWYRQILGQKVEFLVSFYNNEISEKSEIFDDQFSVERPDGSNFTLKIRSTKLEDSAMYFCASSEVIGERRQYFGPGTRLTVT.

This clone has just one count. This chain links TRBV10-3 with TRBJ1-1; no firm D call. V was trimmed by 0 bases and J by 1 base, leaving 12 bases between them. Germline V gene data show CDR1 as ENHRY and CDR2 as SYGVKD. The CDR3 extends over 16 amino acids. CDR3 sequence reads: CAISESWASGNTEAFF. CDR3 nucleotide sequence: TGTGCCATCAGTGAGTCCTGGGCGAGCGGGAACACTGAAGCTTTCTTT.

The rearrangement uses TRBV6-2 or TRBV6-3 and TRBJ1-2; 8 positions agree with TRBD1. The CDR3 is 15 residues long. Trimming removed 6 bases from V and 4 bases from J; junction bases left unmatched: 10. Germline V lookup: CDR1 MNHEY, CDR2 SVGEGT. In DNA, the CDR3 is TGTGCCAGCAGCCCGCCGGGACAGGAGTTCTATGGCTACACCTTC. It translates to CASSPPGQEFYGYTF.

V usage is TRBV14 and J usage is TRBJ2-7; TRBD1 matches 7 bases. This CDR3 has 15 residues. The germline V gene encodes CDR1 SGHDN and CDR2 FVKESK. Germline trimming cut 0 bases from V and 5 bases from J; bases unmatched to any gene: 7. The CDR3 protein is CASSQETGAWHEQYF. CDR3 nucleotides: TGTGCCAGCAGCCAAGAAACAGGGGCATGGCACGAGCAGTACTTC.

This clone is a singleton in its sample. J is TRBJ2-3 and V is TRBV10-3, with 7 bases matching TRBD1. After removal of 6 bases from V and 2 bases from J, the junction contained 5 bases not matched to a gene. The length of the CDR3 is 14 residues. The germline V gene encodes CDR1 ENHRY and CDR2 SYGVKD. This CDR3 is CAISQDRATDTQYF. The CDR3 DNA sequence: TGTGCCATCAGCCAAGACAGGGCCACAGATACGCAGTATTTT.

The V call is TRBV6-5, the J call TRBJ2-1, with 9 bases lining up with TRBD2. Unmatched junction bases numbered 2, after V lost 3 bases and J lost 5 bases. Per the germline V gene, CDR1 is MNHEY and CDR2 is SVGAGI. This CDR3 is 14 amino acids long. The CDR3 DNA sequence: TGTGCCAGCAGTTATTCTAGCGGGGACAATGAGCAGTTCTTC. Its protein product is CASSYSSGDNEQFF.

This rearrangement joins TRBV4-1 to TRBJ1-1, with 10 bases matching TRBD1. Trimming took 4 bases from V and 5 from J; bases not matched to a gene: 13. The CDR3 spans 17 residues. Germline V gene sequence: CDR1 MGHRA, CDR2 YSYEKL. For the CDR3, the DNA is TGCGCCAGCAGCCCAAGATATGGGACAGGGGCTGGTACTGAAGCTTTCTTT. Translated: CASSPRYGTGAGTEAFF.

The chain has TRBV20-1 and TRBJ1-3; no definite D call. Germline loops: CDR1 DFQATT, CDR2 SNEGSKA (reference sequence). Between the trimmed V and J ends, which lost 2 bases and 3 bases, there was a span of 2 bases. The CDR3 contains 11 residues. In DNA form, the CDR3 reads TGCAGTGCTAGATATGGAAACACCATATATTTT. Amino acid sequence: CSARYGNTIYF.

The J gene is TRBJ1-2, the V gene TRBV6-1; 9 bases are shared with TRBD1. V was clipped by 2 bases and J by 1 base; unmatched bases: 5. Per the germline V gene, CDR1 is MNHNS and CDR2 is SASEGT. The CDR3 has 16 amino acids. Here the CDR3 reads CASSETGDRVNYGYTF. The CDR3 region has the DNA TGTGCCAGCAGTGAAACCGGGGACAGGGTTAACTATGGCTACACCTTC.

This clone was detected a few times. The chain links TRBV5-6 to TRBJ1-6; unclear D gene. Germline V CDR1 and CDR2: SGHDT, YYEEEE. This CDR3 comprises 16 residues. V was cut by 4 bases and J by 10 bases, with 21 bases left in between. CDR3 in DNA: TGTGCCAGCAGCCCTATGCGGGCAGGTTCTGGGTCACCCCTCCACTTT. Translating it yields CASSPMRAGSGSPLHF.

The CDR3 DNA is TGTGCCAGCAGCCTCCGGGACAGGGGGCCGGGTGAGACCCAGTACTTC. It is translated as CASSLRDRGPGETQYF. This sequence joins TRBV7-3 and TRBJ2-5; TRBD1 agrees at 12 bases. Per germline, CDR1 SGHTA and CDR2 FQGTGA. After removal of 5 bases from V and 5 bases from J, the junction contained 9 bases not matched to a gene. The CDR3 length is 16 residues. The full variable domain, completed using reference TRBV7-3 and TRBJ2-5, is GAGVSQTPSNKVTEKGKYVELRCDPISGHTALYWYRQSLGQGPEFLIYFQGTGAADDSGLPNDRFFAVRPEGSVSTLKIQRTERGDSAVYLCASSLRDRGPGETQYFGPGTRLLVL.

The CDR3 bases are TGTGCCAGCAGCTTTCGGACAGGGGGCGGTGGGCAGTACTTC. Its protein is CASSFRTGGGGQYF. This chain links TRBV7-8 with TRBJ2-7, with 11 bases that match TRBD1. The CDR3 covers 14 residues. The V gene end was trimmed by 3 bases and the J gene end by 9 bases; junction bases not matched to a gene: 7. Germline CDR1 reads SGHVS; CDR2 reads FQNEAQ.

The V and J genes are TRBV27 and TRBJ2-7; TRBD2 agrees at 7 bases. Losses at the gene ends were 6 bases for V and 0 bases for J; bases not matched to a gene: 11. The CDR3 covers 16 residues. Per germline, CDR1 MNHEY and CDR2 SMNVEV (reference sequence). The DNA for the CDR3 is TGTGCCAGCAGAATTGACTACAGGACTAGCTCCTACGAGCAGTACTTC. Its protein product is CASRIDYRTSSYEQYF.

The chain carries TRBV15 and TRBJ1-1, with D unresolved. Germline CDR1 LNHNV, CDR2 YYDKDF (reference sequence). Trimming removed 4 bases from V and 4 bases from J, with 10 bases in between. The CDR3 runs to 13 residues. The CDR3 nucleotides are TGTGCCACCAGCACTTACAGTCCCACTGAAGCTTTCTTT. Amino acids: CATSTYSPTEAFF.

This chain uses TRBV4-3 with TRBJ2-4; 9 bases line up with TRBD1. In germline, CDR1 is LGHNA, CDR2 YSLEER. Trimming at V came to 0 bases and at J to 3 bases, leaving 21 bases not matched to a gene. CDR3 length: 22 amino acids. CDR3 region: CASSQERFGTGRFIDVKNIQYF. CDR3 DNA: TGCGCCAGCAGCCAAGAGAGGTTCGGGACAGGGCGGTTTATCGACGTCAAAAACATTCAGTACTTC.

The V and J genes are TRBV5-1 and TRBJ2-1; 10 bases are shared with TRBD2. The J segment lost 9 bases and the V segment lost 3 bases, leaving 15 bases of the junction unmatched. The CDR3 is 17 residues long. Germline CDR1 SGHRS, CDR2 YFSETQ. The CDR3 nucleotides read TGCGCCAGCAGCTCCTCGTTTCTAGCGGGGGCACCCGGTGAGCAGTTCTTC. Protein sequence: CASSSSFLAGAPGEQFF.